A single sample gave rise to the 27 T cell receptor beta chains below, sequenced in a study of early T cells in non-severe SARS-CoV-2 infection. TCRdb reprocessed the 5' RACE reads with MiXCR, giving one entry per CDR3 protein. In the table there are just under 65,000 distinct CDR3 sequences, 7% to 9.5% of which are singletons. The source was whole blood, collected at baseline. These receptors all stem from an adult who was a healthcare worker with PCR-confirmed SARS-CoV-2 infection or an uninfected control (not recorded which).

The chain has TRBV20-1 and TRBJ1-1, with a tentative D call TRBD1 (5 bases). The germline gives CDR1 DFQATT, CDR2 SNEGSKA (reference sequence). Trimming shortened V by 3 bases and J by 5 bases, and 10 bases separated the two germline ends. CDR3 length equals 12 residues. As DNA, the CDR3 is TGCAGTGCTAGTTATTCAGGGACTGAAGCTTTCTTT. This gives the protein CSASYSGTEAFF.

DNA of the CDR3: TGTGCCAGCAGGACGTTGAACACCGGGGAGCTGTTTTTT. It yields the protein CASRTLNTGELFF. The chain is built from TRBV14 and TRBJ2-2; D unresolved. Germline assignment: CDR1 SGHDN and CDR2 FVKESK. The CDR3 length is 13 residues. The V and J ends lost 6 bases and 1 base respectively, with 6 bases between them.

The J gene is TRBJ2-3, the V gene TRBV29-1; D unresolved. V was shortened by 3 bases and J by 5 bases, with 9 bases between the two germline ends. The CDR3 sequence is 12 residues long. Per the germline V gene, CDR1 is SQVTM and CDR2 is ANQGSEA. In nucleotides, the CDR3 is TGCAGCGTTGATGCGATAGGAGATACGCAGTATTTT. Translated: CSVDAIGDTQYF.

This chain links TRBV30 with TRBJ2-7; the match to TRBD2 covers 12 bases. The CDR3 runs 14 residues. V lost 3 bases to trimming and J lost 3 bases; unmatched junction nucleotides: 3. The germline V gene encodes CDR1 GTSNPN and CDR2 SVGIG (reference sequence). The CDR3 sequence is CAWRTSGSLYEQYF. DNA of the CDR3: TGTGCCTGGAGGACTAGCGGGAGTCTCTACGAGCAGTACTTC.

A note on this clonotype: A much larger clone lies one base from this, so it may be a read error. The chain uses TRBV4-2 and TRBJ2-7, with 9 bases lining up with TRBD2. Germline assignment: CDR1 LGHNA and CDR2 YNFKEQ. This CDR3 is 15 amino acids long. CDR3 loop: CVSSPTDGTSLEQYF. The CDR3 DNA follows: TGTGTCAGCAGCCCAACCGACGGGACTAGCCTCGAGCAGTACTTC.

J is TRBJ2-7 and V is TRBV11-2; no firm D call. V lost 2 bases and J 2 bases, leaving 13 bases between the germline ends. This CDR3 comprises 15 residues. The V gene's germline CDR1 is SGHAT and CDR2 FQNNGV. CDR3 loop: CASSLTSGGAYEQYF. DNA of the CDR3: TGTGCCAGCAGCTTAACTTCTGGCGGCGCCTACGAGCAGTACTTC.

Many counts were recorded for this clonotype. This sequence joins TRBV2 and TRBJ2-7; the match to TRBD1 covers 8 bases. This CDR3 comprises 15 residues. Germline-derived CDR1 and CDR2 are SNHLY and FYNNEI. V lost 8 bases and J lost 3; bases outside the gene matches: 12. DNA for the CDR3: TGTGCCAGCGCAATCGGGGGACAGGCCATCTACGAGCAGTACTTC. It is translated as CASAIGGQAIYEQYF.

Many counts were recorded for this clonotype. The chain uses TRBV20-1 and TRBJ2-3; D uncertain. The germline V gene has CDR1 DFQATT and CDR2 SNEGSKA (reference sequence). The germline V and J ends were trimmed by 8 bases and 1 base, with 10 bases remaining between them. The CDR3 contains 12 residues. The CDR3 protein is CSLGLGTDTQYF. The CDR3 DNA reads as TGCAGTCTGGGGTTAGGCACAGATACGCAGTATTTT.

The chain recombines TRBV10-3 with TRBJ1-1; D uncertain. V was trimmed by 0 bases and J by 0 bases, leaving 5 bases between them. In germline, CDR1 is ENHRY, CDR2 SYGVKD. This CDR3 region has 14 residues. CDR3 sequence: CAISESLVNTEAFF. DNA for the CDR3: TGTGCCATCAGTGAGTCATTGGTGAACACTGAAGCTTTCTTT.

This clonotype was seen at least ten times. The chain recombines TRBV10-3 with TRBJ2-7; possibly TRBD1 or TRBD2 for D (5 bases each). The germline CDR1 and CDR2 sequences are ENHRY and SYGVKD. There are 13 residues in the CDR3. V lost 8 bases and J lost 6, with 17 bases in between. The CDR3 region is CAIGDRDVAEQYF. The CDR3 nucleotides read TGTGCCATCGGGGATCGGGACGTCGCCGAGCAGTACTTC.

This clonotype was observed a few times. V is TRBV2 and J is TRBJ1-1; maybe TRBD1 (5 bases). V lost 4 bases to trimming and J lost 7 bases, with 13 bases between them. The CDR3 spans 13 residues. From germline, CDR1 is SNHLY and CDR2 FYNNEI. CDR3 residues: CASSGGTAYEAFF. The CDR3 coding sequence is TGTGCCAGCAGTGGCGGGACGGCCTATGAAGCTTTCTTT.

This clonotype has only a few counts. The chain combines TRBV7-9 with TRBJ2-7, with D unresolved. Trimming removed 6 bases at V and 7 bases at J, with 13 bases between. The germline gives CDR1 SEHNR, CDR2 FQNEAQ (reference sequence). The CDR3 sequence is 12 residues long. The CDR3 here is CASSPTMGEQYF. In nucleotides, the CDR3 is TGTGCCAGCAGTCCCACTATGGGTGAGCAGTACTTC.

This clonotype is deemed medium-sized. The chain combines TRBV7-2 with TRBJ1-4; tentatively, D is TRBD1 (6 bases). Trimming cost V 5 bases and J 1 base, with 8 bases left between them. This CDR3 contains 14 residues. Germline V gene lookup returns CDR1 SGHTA and CDR2 FQGNSA. CDR3 sequence reads: CASSLQGTNEKLFF. CDR3 bases: TGTGCCAGCAGCCTACAGGGAACTAATGAAAAACTGTTTTTT.

The chain joins TRBV29-1 to TRBJ2-6, with D perhaps being TRBD1 or TRBD2 (5 bases each). This CDR3 has 14 amino acids. Germline assignment: CDR1 SQVTM and CDR2 ANQGSEA. V gave up 4 bases and J gave up 0 bases, with 7 bases separating them. The CDR3 sequence is CSVVGGSGANVLTF. CDR3 DNA: TGCAGCGTTGTTGGGGGCTCTGGGGCCAACGTCCTGACTTTC.

This clonotype was seen at least ten times. The chain employs TRBV6-1 and TRBJ1-2; unclear D gene. CDR1 and CDR2 (germline): MNHNS, SASEGT. CDR3 length: 12 amino acids. V dropped 3 bases and J dropped 7 bases, with 9 bases sitting between them. CDR3 sequence reads: CASSDSQIGYTF. CDR3 bases: TGTGCCAGCAGTGATTCCCAGATTGGCTACACCTTC.

This clonotype was observed a handful of times. The CDR3 reads CASSSSRGSYEQYF. The CDR3, as DNA: TGTGCCAGCAGTTCCTCCAGGGGCAGCTACGAGCAGTACTTC. This chain uses TRBV27 with TRBJ2-7, with D possibly being TRBD1 (6 bases). This CDR3 comprises 14 residues. The germline CDR1 and CDR2 sequences are MNHEY and SMNVEV (reference sequence). V lost 4 bases, J lost 3 bases, and 13 bases lay in between.

This clonotype was seen more than once but under ten times. The V call is TRBV19, the J call TRBJ2-3; 10 bases match TRBD2. Trimming cost V 3 bases and J 0 bases; bases outside gene matches: 9. The V gene's germline CDR1 is LNHDA and CDR2 SQIVND (reference sequence). The CDR3 is made up of 18 amino acids. CDR3 amino acids: CASSMGASGRGSTDTQYF. The CDR3 coding sequence is TGTGCCAGTAGTATGGGGGCTAGCGGGAGAGGAAGCACAGATACGCAGTATTTT.

This clonotype was detected only a few times. This chain joins TRBV5-6 and TRBJ2-2, with TRBD2 matching over 8 bases. Germline lookup yields CDR1 SGHDT and CDR2 YYEEEE. The CDR3 contains 16 residues. The trim removed 2 bases at V and 3 bases at J, leaving 6 bases unmatched. The CDR3 bases are TGTGCCAGCAGCTTTAGCGGGACAAGGGACACCGGGGAGCTGTTTTTT. Its protein is CASSFSGTRDTGELFF. Based on the CDR3 plus reference TRBV5-6 and TRBJ2-2, the full variable domain is DAGVTQSPTHLIKTRGQQVTLRCSPKSGHDTVSWYQQALGQGPQFIFQYYEEEERQRGNFPDRFSGHQFPNYSSELNVNALLLGDSALYLCASSFSGTRDTGELFFGEGSRLTVL.

In this sample, this clonotype turned up many times. This chain uses TRBV7-8 with TRBJ1-5; a possible D gene is TRBD1 (6 bases). The CDR3 runs 13 residues. The V end was cut by 5 bases, the J end by 4 bases, with 9 bases between. Germline V gene lookup returns CDR1 SGHVS and CDR2 FQNEAQ. CDR3 nucleotide sequence: TGTGCCAGCAGCCTCGACAGGAATCAGCCCCAGCATTTT. Its translation: CASSLDRNQPQHF.

V is TRBV10-1 and J is TRBJ2-7, with TRBD1 as a possible D gene (6 bases). V was pared by 5 bases and J by 4 bases, with 15 bases between. The CDR3 extends over 14 amino acids. Germline CDR1 reads WNHNN; CDR2 reads SYGVQD (reference sequence). The CDR3 DNA is TGCGCCAGCAGTAACAGTGGACAGATTTACGAGCAGTACTTC. Translated: CASSNSGQIYEQYF.

This clonotype has ten or more counts. J is TRBJ2-3 and V is TRBV20-1; 7 bases map to TRBD2. Germline V CDR1 and CDR2: DFQATT, SNEGSKA (reference sequence). Trimming cost V 6 bases and J 0 bases; bases outside gene matches: 6. The CDR3 length is 14 residues. For the CDR3, the DNA is TGCAGTGCCAGTAGCGGGTCTAGCACAGATACGCAGTATTTT. It translates to CSASSGSSTDTQYF.

This clonotype was seen repeatedly, ten times or more. J is TRBJ1-2 and V is TRBV18; 8 positions agree with TRBD1. J lost 8 bases, V lost 6 bases, and 14 bases had no gene match. CDR3 size: 15 residues. Germline CDR1 KGHSH, CDR2 LQKENI. The CDR3 is CASSHEIDRGTGYTF. DNA of the CDR3: TGTGCCAGCTCCCACGAGATCGACAGGGGAACGGGCTACACCTTC.

The chain employs TRBV6-5 and TRBJ2-7; 10 nucleotides align to TRBD2. The germline CDR1 and CDR2 sequences are MNHEY and SVGAGI. V gave up 5 bases and J gave up 3 bases; unmatched junction bases: 7. This CDR3 is 15 amino acids long. For the CDR3, the DNA is TGTGCCAGCAGTCGACCCGGACTAGCGGACTACGAGCAGTACTTC. Its protein product is CASSRPGLADYEQYF.

This clonotype has at least ten counts. The genes are TRBV7-9 and TRBJ2-1; TRBD2 is a possible D gene (6 bases). The CDR3 loop spans 12 amino acids. Trimming took 3 bases from V and 9 from J, leaving 9 bases between them. Germline CDR1 and CDR2: SEHNR and FQNEAQ (reference sequence). The CDR3 protein is CASSFSGVEQFF. The CDR3 coding sequence is TGTGCCAGCAGCTTTTCGGGAGTTGAGCAGTTCTTC.

Many counts were recorded for this clonotype. The chain joins TRBV9 to TRBJ1-5, with D uncertain. Germline CDR1 reads SGDLS; CDR2 reads YYNGEE. CDR3 length: 14 amino acids. V lost 4 bases, J lost 7 bases, and 15 bases lay in between. For the CDR3, the DNA is TGTGCCAGCAGCTCGACACTGACGGGACAGCCCCAGCATTTT. Encoded protein: CASSSTLTGQPQHF. Full variable domain (remainder filled in from reference TRBV9 and TRBJ1-5): DSGVTQTPKHLITATGQRVTLRCSPRSGDLSVYWYQQSLDQGLQFLIQYYNGEERAKGNILERFSAQQFPDLHSELNLSSLELGDSALYFCASSSTLTGQPQHFGDGTRLSIL.

This clonotype was seen ten or more times. The chain recombines TRBV4-3 with TRBJ1-4; D ambiguous. V shed 1 base and J shed 7 bases, with 10 bases lying between them. Germline V gene sequence: CDR1 LGHNA, CDR2 YSLEER. The CDR3 extends over 14 amino acids. Written as DNA, the CDR3 is TGCGCCAGCAGCCAAGTAACAATTGGTGAAAAACTGTTTTTT. The encoded protein is CASSQVTIGEKLFF.

The chain is built from TRBV7-9 and TRBJ2-7; TRBD2 aligns across 7 bases. The CDR3 has 12 amino acids. J lost 4 bases, V lost 5 bases, and 2 bases had no gene match. CDR1 is SEHNR and CDR2 is FQNEAQ in the germline V gene (reference sequence). CDR3 residues: CASSGLVYEQYF. CDR3 nucleotides: TGTGCCAGCAGCGGACTAGTTTACGAGCAGTACTTC.